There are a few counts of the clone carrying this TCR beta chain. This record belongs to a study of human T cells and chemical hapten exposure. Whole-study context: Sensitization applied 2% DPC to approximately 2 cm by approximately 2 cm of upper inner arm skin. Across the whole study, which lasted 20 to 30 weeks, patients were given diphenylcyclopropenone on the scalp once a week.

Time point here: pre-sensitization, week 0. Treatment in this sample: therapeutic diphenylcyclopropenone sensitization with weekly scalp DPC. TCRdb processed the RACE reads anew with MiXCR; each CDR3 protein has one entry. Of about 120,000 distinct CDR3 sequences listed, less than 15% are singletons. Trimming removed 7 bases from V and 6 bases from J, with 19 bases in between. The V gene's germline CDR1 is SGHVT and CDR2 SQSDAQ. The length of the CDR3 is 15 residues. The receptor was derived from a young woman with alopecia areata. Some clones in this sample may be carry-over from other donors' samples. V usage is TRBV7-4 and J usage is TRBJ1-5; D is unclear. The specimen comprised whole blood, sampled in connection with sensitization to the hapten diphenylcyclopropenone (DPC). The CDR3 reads CASTPGGVGSQPQHF. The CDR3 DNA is TGTGCCAGCACCCCGGGCGGGGTCGGGAGTCAGCCCCAGCATTTT.